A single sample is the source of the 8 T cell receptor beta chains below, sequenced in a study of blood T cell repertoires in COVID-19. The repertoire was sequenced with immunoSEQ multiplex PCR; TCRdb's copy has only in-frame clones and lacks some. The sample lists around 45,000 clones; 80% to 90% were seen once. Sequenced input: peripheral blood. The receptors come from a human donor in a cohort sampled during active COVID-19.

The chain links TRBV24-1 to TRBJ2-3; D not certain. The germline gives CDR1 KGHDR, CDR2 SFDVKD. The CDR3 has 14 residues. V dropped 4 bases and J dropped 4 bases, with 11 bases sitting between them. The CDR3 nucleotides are TGTGCCACCAGTGACCCCGGGTCTTCAGATACGCAGTATTTT. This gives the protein CATSDPGSSDTQYF.

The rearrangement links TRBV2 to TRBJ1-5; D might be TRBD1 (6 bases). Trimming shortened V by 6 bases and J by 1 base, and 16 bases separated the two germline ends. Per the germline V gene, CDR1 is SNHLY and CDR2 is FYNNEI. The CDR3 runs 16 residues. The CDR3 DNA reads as TGTGCCAGCAGCGAACAACCGGGGACAAGCAATCAGCCCCAGCATTTT. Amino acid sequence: CASSEQPGTSNQPQHF.

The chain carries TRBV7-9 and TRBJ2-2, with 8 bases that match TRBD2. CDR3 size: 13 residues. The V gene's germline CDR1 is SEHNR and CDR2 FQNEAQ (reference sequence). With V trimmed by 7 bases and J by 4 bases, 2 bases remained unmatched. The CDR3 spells CASTRGGTGELFF. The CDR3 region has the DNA TGTGCCAGCACCCGGGGGGGCACCGGGGAGCTGTTTTTT.

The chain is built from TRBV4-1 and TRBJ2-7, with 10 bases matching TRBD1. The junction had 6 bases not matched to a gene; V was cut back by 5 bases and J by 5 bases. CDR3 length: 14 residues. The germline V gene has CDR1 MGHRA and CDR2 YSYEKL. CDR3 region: CASSEGQGEDEQYF. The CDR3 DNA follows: TGCGCCAGCAGCGAAGGACAGGGGGAGGACGAGCAGTACTTC.

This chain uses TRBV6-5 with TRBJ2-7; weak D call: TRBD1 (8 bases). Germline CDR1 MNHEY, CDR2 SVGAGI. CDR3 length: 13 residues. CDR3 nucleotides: TGTGCAGCGGGGCAGGGGGCGTCCTACGAGCAGTACTTC. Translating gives CAAGQGASYEQYF.

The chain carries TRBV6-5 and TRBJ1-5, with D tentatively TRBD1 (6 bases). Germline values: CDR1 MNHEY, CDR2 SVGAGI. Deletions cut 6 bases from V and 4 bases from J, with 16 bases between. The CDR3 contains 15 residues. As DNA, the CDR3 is TGTGCCAGCAGAGACAAGGGGGTTACTAATCAGCCCCAGCATTTT. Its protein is CASRDKGVTNQPQHF.

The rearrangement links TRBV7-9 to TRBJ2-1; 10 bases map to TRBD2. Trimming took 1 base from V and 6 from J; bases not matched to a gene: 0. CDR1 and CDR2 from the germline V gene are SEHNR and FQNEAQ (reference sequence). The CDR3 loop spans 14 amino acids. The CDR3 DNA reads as TGTGCCAGCAGCTTAGGGACTAGCGGCAATGAGCAGTTCTTC. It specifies CASSLGTSGNEQFF.

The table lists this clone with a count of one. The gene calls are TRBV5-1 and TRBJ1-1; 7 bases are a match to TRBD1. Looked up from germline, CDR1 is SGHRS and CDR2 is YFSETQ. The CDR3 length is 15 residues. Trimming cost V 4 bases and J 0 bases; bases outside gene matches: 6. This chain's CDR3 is CASSIYDRVNTEAFF. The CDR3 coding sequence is TGCGCCAGCAGCATCTACGACAGGGTGAACACTGAAGCTTTCTTT.